The present T cell receptor (beta chain) was sequenced within a study of blood T cell repertoires in COVID-19. About the study: Nucleic acid was either cDNA or gDNA, and it came from T cells, B-cell-depleted T cells, or PBMCs.

Data came from immunoSEQ multiplex PCR; TCRdb stores just in-frame clones and leaves some out. The table has about 320,000 clones, more than 75% seen once. The CDR3 is made up of 15 amino acids. Trimming pared 4 bases from V and 8 bases from J, leaving 20 bases between. CDR1 is MDHEN and CDR2 is SYDVKM in the germline V gene. The sample consisted of PBMCs or T cells enriched from blood (not recorded which). The source of this sequence is a woman under 30 who had recovered from COVID-19. The V gene is TRBV28, the J gene TRBJ1-2; weak D call: TRBD1 (6 bases). The CDR3 protein is CASSYTTGPIQGYTF. CDR3 DNA: TGTGCCAGCAGTTATACCACAGGGCCTATCCAGGGCTACACCTTC.